These 6 T cell receptor beta chains were sequenced from one sample in a study of Graves' ophthalmopathy and Graves' hyperthyroidism. RNA transcripts yielded amplified TCR beta CDR3 regions. A first-round RT-PCR used HTBI primers, followed by a second-round multiplex PCR. One entry per CDR3 protein, called by TCRdb with MiXCR from the multiplex PCR reads. The sample gives roughly 500,000 distinct CDR3 sequences, roughly 14% of which show up once; approximately 9.8% is in the top ten. Source material: blood. These receptors originate from a woman aged 30 to 39 with Graves' ophthalmopathy.

CDR3 nucleotides: TGCGCCAGCAGAGATCCCGGGACAGGGAATTACGGCTACACCTTC. This translates into CASRDPGTGNYGYTF. The rearrangement links TRBV5-1 to TRBJ1-2, with TRBD1 matching 9 bases. Germline-derived CDR1 and CDR2 are SGHRS and YFSETQ. There are 15 residues in the CDR3. With V trimmed by 5 bases and J by 8 bases, 13 bases remained unmatched.

This clonotype showed up many times. The chain is built from TRBV30 and TRBJ1-2; no firm D call. The CDR3 sequence is 13 residues long. Trimming stripped 3 bases from V and 6 bases from J, with 14 bases between. Germline V gives CDR1 GTSNPN, CDR2 SVGIG (reference sequence). DNA of the CDR3: TGTGCCTGGAGCGCACTTATGTGGCATGGCTACACCTTC. It is translated as CAWSALMWHGYTF.

This clonotype occurred many times. This chain's CDR3 is CASRLTARNQPQHF. DNA for the CDR3: TGTGCCAGCAGGCTGACAGCCCGCAATCAGCCCCAGCATTTT. V and J are TRBV12-3 or TRBV12-4 and TRBJ1-5, with D perhaps matching TRBD1 (5 bases). CDR3 size: 14 residues. V was clipped by 6 bases and J by 2 bases, with 11 bases between them.

This clonotype was observed at least ten times. The chain recombines TRBV15 with TRBJ2-5; D is ambiguous. The germline V gene has CDR1 LNHNV and CDR2 YYDKDF (reference sequence). The CDR3 has 12 amino acids. V lost 0 bases to trimming and J lost 5 bases, with 4 bases between them. The CDR3 coding sequence is TGTGCCACCAGCAGAGAGAGGGAGACCCAGTACTTC. Its translation is CATSRERETQYF.

There are many counts of this clonotype. The V call is TRBV15, the J call TRBJ1-1; D uncertain. Germline-derived CDR1 and CDR2 are LNHNV and YYDKDF (reference sequence). The CDR3 totals 13 residues. The V and J ends lost 2 bases and 1 base respectively, with 5 bases between them. CDR3 nucleotide sequence: TGTGCCACCAGCAGAAACCAGAACACTGAAGCTTTCTTT. Residues: CATSRNQNTEAFF.

The V and J genes are TRBV12-3 or TRBV12-4 and TRBJ1-5; 8 positions agree with TRBD1. Trimming removed 4 bases from V and 0 bases from J; junction bases left unmatched: 11. This CDR3 has 18 residues. In DNA form, the CDR3 reads TGTGCCAGCAGTTACAGGGGGAGGGGTATTCTTAGCAATCAGCCCCAGCATTTT. This gives the protein CASSYRGRGILSNQPQHF.